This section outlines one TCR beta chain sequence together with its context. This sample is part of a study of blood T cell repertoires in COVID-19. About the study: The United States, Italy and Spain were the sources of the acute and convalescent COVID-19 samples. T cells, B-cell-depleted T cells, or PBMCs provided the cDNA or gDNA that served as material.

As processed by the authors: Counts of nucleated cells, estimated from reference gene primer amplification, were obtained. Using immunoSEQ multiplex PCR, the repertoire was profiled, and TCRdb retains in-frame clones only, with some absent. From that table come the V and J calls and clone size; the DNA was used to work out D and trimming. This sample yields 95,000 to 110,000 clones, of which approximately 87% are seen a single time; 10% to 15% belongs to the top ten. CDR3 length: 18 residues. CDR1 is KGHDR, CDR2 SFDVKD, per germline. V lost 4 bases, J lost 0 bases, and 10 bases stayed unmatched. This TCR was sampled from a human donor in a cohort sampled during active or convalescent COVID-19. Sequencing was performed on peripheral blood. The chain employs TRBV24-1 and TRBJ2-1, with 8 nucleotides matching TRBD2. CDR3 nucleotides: TGTGCCACCAGTGACAGGACTAGCCCGGGGAGCTCCTACAATGAGCAGTTCTTC. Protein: CATSDRTSPGSSYNEQFF.